This T cell receptor beta chain was captured in a study of shared clonotypes between healthy human individuals. Study-level points and caveats: A few donors held about 5% of naive CD4 clonotypes in common. The genetic and exposure-history diversity represented was limited by few donors.

The V and J ends lost 7 bases and 0 bases, in that order; junction bases with no gene match: 5. The CDR3 consists of 14 residues. Per the germline V gene, CDR1 is SQVTM and CDR2 is ANQGSEA. Some 30,000 T cell genomes (around 200 ng DNA) went into each sorted-subset replicate. In the original processing: With immunoSEQ giving junction-only sequences and no quality scores, filtering differed. Using immunoSEQ multiplex PCR, the repertoire was profiled, and TCRdb retains in-frame clones only, with some absent. That table is the source of V, J and clone size, and D and trimming were worked out from the DNA. The sample includes around 990,000 clones, 70% to 80% of them seen just once. On this clone itself: Its antigen remains unidentified.

Sequenced material: memory CD4+ T cells from PBMCs. The subset is: CD45RA-negative fraction. This sequence originates from a man between 18 and 29 years old in good health. Some clones in this sample may be carry-over from other donors' samples. The chain links TRBV29-1 to TRBJ1-2; 10 bases are a match to TRBD1. The CDR3 region is CSARGQGANYGYTF. The DNA for the CDR3 is TGCAGCGCAAGAGGACAGGGGGCTAACTATGGCTACACCTTC.